The following is a T cell receptor beta chain sequence with its context. Using RNA template, CDR3s of TCR alpha and beta were amplified with iRepertoire arm-PCR. TCRdb redid the calling of the multiplex PCR reads with MiXCR, one entry per CDR3 protein. The sample consists of 300,000 to 450,000 distinct CDR3 sequences, roughly two fifths of them appearing once. This entry comes from a study of glioma-infiltrating T cells. At the level of the study: Sequencing aimed for roughly 4.5- to 11-fold coverage of some 1.1 million peripheral T cells.

The CDR3 totals 14 residues. V dropped 5 bases and J dropped 4 bases, with 11 bases sitting between them. The germline CDR1 and CDR2 sequences are LNHDA and SQIVND (reference sequence). The TCR was taken from a human donor with low-grade glioma or glioblastoma, undergoing nonglioma brain surgery, or in good health (not recorded which). This chain links TRBV19 with TRBJ2-2, with D tentatively TRBD1 (6 bases). The sequencing input was glioma tissue, nonneoplastic brain tissue, or PBMCs (not recorded which). CDR3 coding DNA: TGTGCCAGTAGTCAGGGGCCCTCCACCGGGGAGCTGTTTTTT. It yields the protein CASSQGPSTGELFF.